This T cell receptor beta chain was identified in a study of T-cell memory formation after mild COVID-19. This clonotype appeared a few times. Trimming cost V 1 base and J 6 bases, with 13 bases left between them. Germline assignment: CDR1 SEHNR and CDR2 FQNEAQ (reference sequence). The CDR3 runs 14 residues. TCRdb reanalysed the 5' RACE reads using MiXCR and keeps one entry per CDR3 protein. Of about 90,000 distinct CDR3 sequences in the sample, over 12% were seen once. The chain employs TRBV7-9 and TRBJ2-7; perhaps TRBD1 as D (6 bases). This clonotype originated in a man between 18 and 35 years old who had mild COVID-19 (a few samples of this study predate the infection). Cell type and time point are not known. What was sequenced was PBMCs or a T cell subset sorted from them (not recorded which). The CDR3, as DNA: TGTGCCAGCAGCTTAGTATCCGGACAGCCCGAGCAGTACTTC. Residues: CASSLVSGQPEQYF.